This TCR beta chain was profiled in a study of OX40 agonist ivuxolimab in advanced cancers. At the level of the study: Those enrolled were less than 85% male, with a mean age of about 60 years and ages from 23 to 79.

The protocol was immunoSEQ multiplex PCR, while the TCRdb copy is restricted to in-frame clones and leaves out a portion. The sample has about 81,000 clones, around nine tenths seen once; the top ten hold around 0.5%. V lost 4 bases, J lost 0 bases, and 6 bases stayed unmatched. The CDR3 length is 16 residues. CDR1 is SGHKS and CDR2 is YYEKEE in the germline V gene (reference sequence). This clonotype was sampled from an adult with an advanced solid tumor such as melanoma, head and neck, liver or kidney cancer. The chain uses TRBV5-5 and TRBJ2-7, with TRBD1 identical over 11 bases. The sample here was CD4+ or CD8+ T cells sorted from blood, taken in a trial of the OX40 agonist ivuxolimab. The CDR3 region is CASSPRTGGDSYEQYF. In nucleotides, the CDR3 is TGTGCCAGCAGCCCGCGGACAGGGGGCGACTCCTACGAGCAGTACTTC.